This T cell receptor beta chain comes out of a study of T cell responses to AZD1222 COVID-19 vaccine. Libraries were prepared by immunoSEQ multiplex PCR; TCRdb keeps only in-frame clonotypes and omits some of them. The top ten hold around 4.4% of the sample, which has some 120,000 clones, roughly 85% seen once. The germline V gene has CDR1 SGHRS and CDR2 YFSETQ. This CDR3 contains 13 residues. Trimming left V 10 bases short and J 2 bases short, with 10 bases between. The material was peripheral blood, obtained 28 days after the second AZD1222 dose. This chain connects TRBV5-1 to TRBJ1-6, with a weak D call TRBD1 (5 bases). The receptor comes from an adult who received the AZD1222 COVID-19 vaccine. The CDR3 coding sequence is TGCGCCTCCGGGACTACCTATAATTCACCCCTCCACTTT. Protein: CASGTTYNSPLHF. The complete variable domain, with remaining parts taken from reference TRBV5-1 and TRBJ1-6, reads KAGVTQTPRYLIKTRGQQVTLSCSPISGHRSVSWYQQTPGQGLQFLFEYFSETQRNKGNFPGRFSGRQFSNSRSEMNVSTLELGDSALYLCASGTTYNSPLHFGNGTRLTVT.